These 8 T cell receptor beta chains were sequenced from one sample in a study of beta chain features in type 1 diabetes. All of the isolated RNA was reverse transcribed, so expressed TCRB transcripts were sequenced. Clones were sequenced by immunoSEQ multiplex PCR, and TCRdb holds only the in-frame ones, with some missing. The repertoire holds 900,000 or so clones, with about a sixth as singletons. Material for sequencing was naive CD4+ T cells from blood. These receptors originate from a woman aged 18-29 years in good health.

The rearrangement links TRBV5-4 to TRBJ2-5, with 14 bases fitting TRBD2. J gave up 5 bases and V 4 bases, and 7 bases lay outside the gene matches. Germline V gene lookup returns CDR1 SGHNT and CDR2 YYREEE (reference sequence). The length of the CDR3 is 16 residues. For the CDR3, the DNA is TGTGCCAGCAGCACGGGACTAGCGGGAGTGGTGGAGACCCAGTACTTC. Translating gives CASSTGLAGVVETQYF.

The chain carries TRBV10-3 and TRBJ1-1; TRBD1 aligns across 7 bases. The CDR3 is 13 amino acids. Trimming took 8 bases from V and 1 from J; bases not matched to a gene: 4. Germline V gives CDR1 ENHRY, CDR2 SYGVKD. The CDR3, as DNA: TGTGCCATCTCGGGACAGCAGAACACTGAAGCTTTCTTT. Translation: CAISGQQNTEAFF.

This sequence joins TRBV19 and TRBJ2-2; 9 nucleotides agree with TRBD2. The germline V gene encodes CDR1 LNHDA and CDR2 SQIVND (reference sequence). The CDR3 consists of 15 residues. Unmatched junction bases numbered 4, after V lost 5 bases and J lost 3 bases. CDR3 loop: CASSGAGGYTGELFF. DNA of the CDR3: TGTGCCAGTAGTGGCGCGGGAGGGTACACCGGGGAGCTGTTTTTT. The full variable domain, in which reference TRBV19 and TRBJ2-2 provide the parts outside the CDR3, is DGGITQSPKYLFRKEGQNVTLSCEQNLNHDAMYWYRQDPGQGLRLIYYSQIVNDFQKGDIAEGYSVSREKKESFPLTVTSAQKNPTAFYLCASSGAGGYTGELFFGEGSRLTVL.

The rearrangement joins TRBV6-6 to TRBJ2-5; 9 nucleotides line up with TRBD2. Germline CDR1 MNHNY, CDR2 SVGAGI (reference sequence). The CDR3 length is 14 residues. The V segment lost 6 bases and the J segment 7 bases; nucleotides outside the gene matches: 9. The CDR3 region is CASSPGTSSGTQYF. CDR3 in DNA: TGTGCCAGCAGCCCAGGGACTAGCTCCGGGACCCAGTACTTC.

This clone was counted a few times. The genes are TRBV4-2 and TRBJ2-7, with D possibly being TRBD1 or TRBD2 (5 bases each). Germline V gene sequence: CDR1 LGHNA, CDR2 YNFKEQ. The CDR3 is 15 residues long. V lost 1 base, J lost 3 bases, and 13 bases lay in between. The CDR3 region is CASSQVAGTGYEQYF. Written as DNA, the CDR3 is TGTGCCAGCAGCCAAGTGGCAGGGACGGGCTACGAGCAGTACTTC.

This sequence joins TRBV19 and TRBJ1-2; the D is unclear. The CDR3 runs to 12 residues. Germline V CDR1 and CDR2: LNHDA, SQIVND (reference sequence). V lost 5 bases and J lost 4, with 8 bases in between. CDR3 loop: CASSENGYGYTF. In nucleotides, the CDR3 is TGTGCCAGTAGTGAGAACGGCTATGGCTACACCTTC.

This clone appeared a few times. This chain links TRBV19 with TRBJ2-7; TRBD2 aligns across 9 bases. CDR1 is LNHDA and CDR2 is SQIVND in the germline V gene (reference sequence). Germline trimming cut 7 bases from V and 4 bases from J; bases unmatched to any gene: 11. The CDR3 has 15 residues. The CDR3 DNA sequence: TGTGCCAGTACCCGGCGGGTAGCGGGAGATTACGAGCAGTACTTC. This gives the protein CASTRRVAGDYEQYF. Together with reference TRBV19 and TRBJ2-7, the CDR3 gives the full variable domain: DGGITQSPKYLFRKEGQNVTLSCEQNLNHDAMYWYRQDPGQGLRLIYYSQIVNDFQKGDIAEGYSVSREKKESFPLTVTSAQKNPTAFYLCASTRRVAGDYEQYFGPGTRLTVT.

The table lists this clone with a few counts. The chain links TRBV9 to TRBJ1-3; 9 nucleotides match TRBD1. The germline V gene encodes CDR1 SGDLS and CDR2 YYNGEE. V was clipped by 3 bases and J by 4 bases; unmatched bases: 5. The CDR3 spans 15 residues. CDR3 residues: CASSARTGVGNTIYF. CDR3 bases: TGTGCCAGCAGCGCCCGGACAGGGGTGGGAAACACCATATATTTT.